This record looks at one T cell receptor (beta chain) sequence and its context. Its antigen is still unknown. The read finishes 3 residues shy of the CDR3 end, and the germline J gene is used to complete it. This sample was included in a study of T cells in women clearing cervical HPV infection. The V gene's germline CDR1 is GTSNPN and CDR2 SVGIG (reference sequence). This CDR3 region has 15 residues. Sequencing was performed with immunoSEQ multiplex PCR; in TCRdb, only in-frame clones are kept and a portion is missing. The sample is made up of tens of thousands of clones, and the top ten hold 0.95% to 1% of it. Overall study results and limits: CIN3+ cases had significantly higher TCR repertoire richness than controls, but evenness did not differ.

The sequencing input was blood buffy coat. The chain uses TRBV30 and TRBJ2-2; the match to TRBD1 covers 9 bases. This clonotype was obtained from a woman between 18 and 75 years old with a cervical HPV16 infection that either progressed to CIN3+ or cleared (not recorded which). The CDR3 loop reads CAWAEGGQGDSPLFF. The DNA read from the CDR3 is TGTGCCTGGGCCGAGGGGGGACAGGGTGATTCACCG.